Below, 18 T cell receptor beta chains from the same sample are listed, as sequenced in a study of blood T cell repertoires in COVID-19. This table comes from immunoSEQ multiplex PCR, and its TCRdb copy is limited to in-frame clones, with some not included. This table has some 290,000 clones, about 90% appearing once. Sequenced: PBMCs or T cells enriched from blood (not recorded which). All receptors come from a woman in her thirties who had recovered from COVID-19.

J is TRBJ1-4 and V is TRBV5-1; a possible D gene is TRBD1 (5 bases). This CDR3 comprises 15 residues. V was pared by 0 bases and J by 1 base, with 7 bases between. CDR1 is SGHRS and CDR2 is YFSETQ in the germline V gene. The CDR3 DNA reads TGCGCCAGCAGCTTGGCCACAGGAACTAATGAAAAACTGTTTTTT. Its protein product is CASSLATGTNEKLFF.

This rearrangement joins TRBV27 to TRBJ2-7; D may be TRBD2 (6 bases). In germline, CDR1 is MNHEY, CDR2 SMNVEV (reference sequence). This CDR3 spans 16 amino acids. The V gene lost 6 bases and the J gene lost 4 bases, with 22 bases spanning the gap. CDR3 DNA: TGTGCCAGCAGCTCCATCCAGGCGGGAAAAGGGTACGAGCAGTACTTC. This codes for CASSSIQAGKGYEQYF.

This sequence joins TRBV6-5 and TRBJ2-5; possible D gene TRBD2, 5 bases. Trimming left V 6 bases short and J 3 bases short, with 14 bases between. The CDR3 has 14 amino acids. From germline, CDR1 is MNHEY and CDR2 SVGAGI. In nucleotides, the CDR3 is TGTGCCAGCAGCGGACTTGTAGGTAAAGAGACCCAGTACTTC. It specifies CASSGLVGKETQYF.

The CDR3 region is CASSQRFASGSTDTQYF. In DNA form, the CDR3 reads TGTGCCAGCAGCCAGAGGTTTGCTAGCGGTTCCACAGATACGCAGTATTTT. The V and J genes are TRBV4-2 and TRBJ2-3; 7 bases align to TRBD2. The CDR3 sequence is 17 residues long. Trimming took 3 bases from V and 2 from J; bases not matched to a gene: 11. CDR1 and CDR2 (germline): LGHNA, YNFKEQ.

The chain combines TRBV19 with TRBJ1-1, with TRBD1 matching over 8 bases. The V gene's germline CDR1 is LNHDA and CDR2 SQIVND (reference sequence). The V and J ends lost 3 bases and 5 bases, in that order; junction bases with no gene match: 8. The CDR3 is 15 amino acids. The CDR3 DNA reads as TGTGCCAGTAGTATCATATCGCAGGGGGCTACTGAAGCTTTCTTT. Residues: CASSIISQGATEAFF.

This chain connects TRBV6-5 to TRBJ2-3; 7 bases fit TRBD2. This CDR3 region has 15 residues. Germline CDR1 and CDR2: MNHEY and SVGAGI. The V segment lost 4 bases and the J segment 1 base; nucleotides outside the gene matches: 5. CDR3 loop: CASSWEGRGTDTQYF. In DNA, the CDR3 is TGTGCCAGCAGTTGGGAGGGCCGGGGCACAGATACGCAGTATTTT.

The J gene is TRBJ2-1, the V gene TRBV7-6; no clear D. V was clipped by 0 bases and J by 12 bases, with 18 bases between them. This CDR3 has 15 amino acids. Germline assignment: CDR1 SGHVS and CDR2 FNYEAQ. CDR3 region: CASSLAFFIFVGQFF. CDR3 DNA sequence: TGTGCCAGCAGCTTAGCCTTTTTTATTTTTGTCGGGCAGTTCTTC. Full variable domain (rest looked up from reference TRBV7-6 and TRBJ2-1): GAGVSQSPRYKVTKRGQDVALRCDPISGHVSLYWYRQALGQGPEFLTYFNYEAQQDKSGLPNDRFSAERPEGSISTLTIQRTEQRDSAMYRCASSLAFFIFVGQFFGPGTRLTVL.

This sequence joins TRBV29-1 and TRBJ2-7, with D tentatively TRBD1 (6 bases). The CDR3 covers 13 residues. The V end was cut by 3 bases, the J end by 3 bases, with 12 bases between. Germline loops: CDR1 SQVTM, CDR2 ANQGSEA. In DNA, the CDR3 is TGCAGCGTTGAGTCGGGACACCACTACGAGCAGTACTTC. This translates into CSVESGHHYEQYF.

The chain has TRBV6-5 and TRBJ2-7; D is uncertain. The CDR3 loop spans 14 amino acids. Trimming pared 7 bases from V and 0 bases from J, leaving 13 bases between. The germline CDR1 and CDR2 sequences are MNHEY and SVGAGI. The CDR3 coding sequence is TGTGCCAGCATGATCGGTCCCTCCTCCTACGAGCAGTACTTC. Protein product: CASMIGPSSYEQYF.

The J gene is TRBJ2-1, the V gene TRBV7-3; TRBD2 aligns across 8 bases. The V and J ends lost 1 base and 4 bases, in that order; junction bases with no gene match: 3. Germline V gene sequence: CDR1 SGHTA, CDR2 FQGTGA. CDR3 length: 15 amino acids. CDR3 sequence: CASSLIAGLYNEQFF. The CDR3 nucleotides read TGTGCCAGCAGCTTAATAGCGGGATTATACAATGAGCAGTTCTTC.

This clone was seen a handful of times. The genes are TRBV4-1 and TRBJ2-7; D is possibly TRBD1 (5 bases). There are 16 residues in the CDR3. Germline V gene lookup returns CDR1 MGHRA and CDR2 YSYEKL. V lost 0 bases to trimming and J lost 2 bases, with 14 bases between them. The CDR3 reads CASSQERSSRAYEQYF. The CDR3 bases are TGCGCCAGCAGCCAAGAGCGATCGTCCAGGGCCTACGAGCAGTACTTC.

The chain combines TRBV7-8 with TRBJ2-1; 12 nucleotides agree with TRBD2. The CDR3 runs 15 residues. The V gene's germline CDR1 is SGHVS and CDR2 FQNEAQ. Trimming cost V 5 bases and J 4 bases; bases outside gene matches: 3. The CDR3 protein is CASSRGLAGYNEQFF. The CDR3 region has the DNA TGTGCCAGCAGCCGAGGACTAGCGGGGTACAATGAGCAGTTCTTC.

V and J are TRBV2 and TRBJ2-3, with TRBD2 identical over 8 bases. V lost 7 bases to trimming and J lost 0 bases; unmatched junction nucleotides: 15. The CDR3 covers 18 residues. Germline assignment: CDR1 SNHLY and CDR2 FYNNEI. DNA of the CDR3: TGTGCCAGCACCGTAATGCCTAGCGGGTACCAAAGCACAGATACGCAGTATTTT. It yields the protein CASTVMPSGYQSTDTQYF.

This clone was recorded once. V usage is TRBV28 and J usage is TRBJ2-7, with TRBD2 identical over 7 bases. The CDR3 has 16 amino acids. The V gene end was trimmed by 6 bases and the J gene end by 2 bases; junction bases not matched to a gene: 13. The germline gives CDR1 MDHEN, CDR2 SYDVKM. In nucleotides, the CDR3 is TGTGCCAGCAGCCGTCGCGGGGTCCTAGCGGCCTACGAGCAGTACTTC. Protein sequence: CASSRRGVLAAYEQYF.

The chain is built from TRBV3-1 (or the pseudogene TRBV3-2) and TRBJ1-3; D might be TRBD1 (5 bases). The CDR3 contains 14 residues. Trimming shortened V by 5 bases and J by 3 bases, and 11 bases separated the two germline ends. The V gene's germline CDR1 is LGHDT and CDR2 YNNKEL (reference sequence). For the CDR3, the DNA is TGTGCCAGCAGCAGGGGAGGGAGTGGAAACACCATATATTTT. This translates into CASSRGGSGNTIYF.

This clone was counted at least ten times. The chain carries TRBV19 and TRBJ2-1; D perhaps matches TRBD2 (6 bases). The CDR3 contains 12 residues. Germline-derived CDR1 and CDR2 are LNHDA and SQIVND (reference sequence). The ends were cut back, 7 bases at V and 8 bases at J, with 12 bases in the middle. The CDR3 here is CASNRGYHEQFF. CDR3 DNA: TGTGCCAGTAACCGGGGGTACCATGAGCAGTTCTTC.

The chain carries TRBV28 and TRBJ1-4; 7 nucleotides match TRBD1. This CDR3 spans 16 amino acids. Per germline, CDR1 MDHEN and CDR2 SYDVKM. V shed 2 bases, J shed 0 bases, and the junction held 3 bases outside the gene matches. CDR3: CASSLGDRSTNEKLFF. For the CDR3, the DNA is TGTGCCAGCAGTTTAGGGGACAGATCAACTAATGAAAAACTGTTTTTT.

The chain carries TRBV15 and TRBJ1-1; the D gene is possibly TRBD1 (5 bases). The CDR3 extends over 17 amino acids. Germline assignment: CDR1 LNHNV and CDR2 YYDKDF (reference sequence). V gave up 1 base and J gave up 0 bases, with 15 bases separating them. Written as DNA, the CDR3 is TGTGCCACCAGCAGAGGATATCCGGGGGTCCTGAACACTGAAGCTTTCTTT. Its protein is CATSRGYPGVLNTEAFF. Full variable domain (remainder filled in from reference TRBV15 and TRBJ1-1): DAMVIQNPRYQVTQFGKPVTLSCSQTLNHNVMYWYQQKSSQAPKLLFHYYDKDFNNEADTPDNFQSRRPNTSFCFLDIRSPGLGDTAMYLCATSRGYPGVLNTEAFFGQGTRLTVV.